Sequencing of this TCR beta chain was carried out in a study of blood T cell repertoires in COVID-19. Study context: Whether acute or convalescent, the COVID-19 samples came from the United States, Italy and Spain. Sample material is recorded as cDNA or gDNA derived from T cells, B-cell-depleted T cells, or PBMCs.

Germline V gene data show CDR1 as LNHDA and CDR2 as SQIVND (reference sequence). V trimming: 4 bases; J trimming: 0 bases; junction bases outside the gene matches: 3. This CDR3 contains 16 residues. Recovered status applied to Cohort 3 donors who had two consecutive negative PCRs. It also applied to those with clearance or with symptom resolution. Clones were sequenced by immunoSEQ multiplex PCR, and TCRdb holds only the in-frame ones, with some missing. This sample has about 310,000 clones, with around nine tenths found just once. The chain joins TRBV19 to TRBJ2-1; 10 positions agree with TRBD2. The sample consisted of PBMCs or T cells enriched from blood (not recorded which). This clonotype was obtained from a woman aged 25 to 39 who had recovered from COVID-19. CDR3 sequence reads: CASSSGLAVSYNEQFF. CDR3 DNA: TGTGCCAGTAGTAGCGGACTAGCGGTCTCCTACAATGAGCAGTTCTTC.